This TCR beta chain was sequenced for a study of human T cells and chemical hapten exposure. CDR1 DFQATT and CDR2 SNEGSKA come from the germline V gene (reference sequence). Trimming took 4 bases from V and 6 from J; bases not matched to a gene: 5. The CDR3 is made up of 13 amino acids. This clonotype was counted between two and nine times. Stated time point: patch test 1, 2 weeks after DPC sensitization. Treatment noted: therapeutic diphenylcyclopropenone sensitization with weekly scalp DPC. MiXCR was run by TCRdb on the RACE reads, yielding one entry per CDR3 protein. The table has 180,000 or so distinct CDR3 sequences, more than 12% seen once.

This TCR derives from a woman aged 25 to 39 with alopecia areata. Some clones in this sample may be carry-over from other donors' samples. The genes are TRBV20-1 and TRBJ1-2; 10 nucleotides match TRBD1. This material consisted of whole blood, taken in connection with sensitization to the hapten diphenylcyclopropenone (DPC). This chain's CDR3 is CSATTGTGDGYTF. The CDR3 DNA follows: TGCAGTGCTACTACCGGGACAGGGGATGGCTACACCTTC.